The present entry profiles one TCR beta chain with its context. Its cognate antigen is unknown. These data belong to a study of T-cell memory formation after mild COVID-19. Study overall: Most TCR clusters belonged to a single donor. General observations from the study: Contracting clones from day 15 to 85 had balanced CD4/CD8; later expanders favoured CD4+. Of the contracting clones, CD4+ ones lay mainly in CM and EM, and CD8+ ones in EMRA.

The CDR3 consists of 15 residues. Germline V lookup: CDR1 SGHRS, CDR2 YFSETQ. V lost 0 bases and J lost 9; bases outside the gene matches: 8. TCRdb used MiXCR to reprocess the 5' RACE reads, holding one entry per CDR3 protein. There are about 610,000 distinct CDR3 sequences in the sample; 15% to 20% occur only once, and roughly 7.8% lies in the top ten. This sequence originates from an adult woman who had mild COVID-19 (a few samples of this study predate the infection). Cell type and time point are not known. The chain carries TRBV5-1 and TRBJ2-1; 8 bases are a match to TRBD1. Sequenced: PBMCs or a T cell subset sorted from them (not recorded which). CDR3: CASSLVVQGAGEQFF. The CDR3 DNA is TGCGCCAGCAGCTTGGTCGTGCAGGGGGCGGGTGAGCAGTTCTTC.